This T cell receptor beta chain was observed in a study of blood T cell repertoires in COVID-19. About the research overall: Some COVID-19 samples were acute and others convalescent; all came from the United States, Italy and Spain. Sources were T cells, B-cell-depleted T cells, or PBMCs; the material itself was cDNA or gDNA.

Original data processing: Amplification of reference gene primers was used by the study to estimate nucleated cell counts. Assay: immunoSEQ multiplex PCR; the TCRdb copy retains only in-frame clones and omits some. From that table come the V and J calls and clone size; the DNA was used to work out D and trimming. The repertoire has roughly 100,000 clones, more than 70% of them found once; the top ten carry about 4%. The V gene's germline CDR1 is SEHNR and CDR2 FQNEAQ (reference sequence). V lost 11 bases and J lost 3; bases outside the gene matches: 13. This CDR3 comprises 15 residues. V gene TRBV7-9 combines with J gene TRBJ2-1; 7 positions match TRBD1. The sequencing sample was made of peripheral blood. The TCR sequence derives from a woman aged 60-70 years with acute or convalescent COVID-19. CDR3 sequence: CASLTEGAIYNEQFF. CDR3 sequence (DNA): TGTGCCTCCCTGACTGAGGGGGCTATCTACAATGAGCAGTTCTTC. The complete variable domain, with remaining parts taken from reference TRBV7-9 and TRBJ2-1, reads DTGVSQNPRHKITKRGQNVTFRCDPISEHNRLYWYRQTLGQGPEFLTYFQNEAQLEKSRLLSDRFSAERPKGSFSTLEIQRTEQGDSAMYLCASLTEGAIYNEQFFGPGTRLTVL.